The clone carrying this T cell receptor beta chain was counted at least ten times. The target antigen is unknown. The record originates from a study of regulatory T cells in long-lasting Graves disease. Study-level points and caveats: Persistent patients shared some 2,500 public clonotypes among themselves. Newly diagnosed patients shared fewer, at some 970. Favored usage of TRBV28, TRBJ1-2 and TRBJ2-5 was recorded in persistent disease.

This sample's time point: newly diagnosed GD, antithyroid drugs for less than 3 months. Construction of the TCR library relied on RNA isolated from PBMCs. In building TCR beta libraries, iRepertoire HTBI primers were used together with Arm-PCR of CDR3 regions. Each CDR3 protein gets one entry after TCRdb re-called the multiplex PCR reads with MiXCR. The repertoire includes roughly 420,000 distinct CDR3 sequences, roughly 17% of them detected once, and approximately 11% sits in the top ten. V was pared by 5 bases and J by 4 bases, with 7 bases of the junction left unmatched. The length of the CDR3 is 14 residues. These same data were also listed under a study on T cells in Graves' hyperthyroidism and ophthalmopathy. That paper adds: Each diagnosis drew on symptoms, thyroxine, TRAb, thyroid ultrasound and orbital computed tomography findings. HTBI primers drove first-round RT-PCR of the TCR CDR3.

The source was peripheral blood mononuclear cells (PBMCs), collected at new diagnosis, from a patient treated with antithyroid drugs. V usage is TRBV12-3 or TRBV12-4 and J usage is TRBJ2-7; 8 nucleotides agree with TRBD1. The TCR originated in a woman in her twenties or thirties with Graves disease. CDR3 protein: CASSIRDRYYEQYF. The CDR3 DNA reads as TGTGCCAGCAGTATCCGGGACAGGTATTACGAGCAGTACTTC.